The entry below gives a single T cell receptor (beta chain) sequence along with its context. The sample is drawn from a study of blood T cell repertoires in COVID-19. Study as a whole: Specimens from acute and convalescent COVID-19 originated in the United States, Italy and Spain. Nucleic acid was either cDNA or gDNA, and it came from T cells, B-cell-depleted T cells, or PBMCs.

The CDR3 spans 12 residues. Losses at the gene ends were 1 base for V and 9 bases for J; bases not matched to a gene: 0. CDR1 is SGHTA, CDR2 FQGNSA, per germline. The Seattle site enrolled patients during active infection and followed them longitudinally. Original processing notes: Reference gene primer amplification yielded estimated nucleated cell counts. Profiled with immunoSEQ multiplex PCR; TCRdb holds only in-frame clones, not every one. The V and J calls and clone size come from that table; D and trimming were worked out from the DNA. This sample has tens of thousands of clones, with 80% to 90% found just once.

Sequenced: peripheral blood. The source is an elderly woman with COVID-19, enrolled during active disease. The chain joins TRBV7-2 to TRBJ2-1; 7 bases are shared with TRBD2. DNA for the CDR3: TGTGCCAGCAGCTTAGGGGGGGGTGAGCAGTTCTTC. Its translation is CASSLGGGEQFF.